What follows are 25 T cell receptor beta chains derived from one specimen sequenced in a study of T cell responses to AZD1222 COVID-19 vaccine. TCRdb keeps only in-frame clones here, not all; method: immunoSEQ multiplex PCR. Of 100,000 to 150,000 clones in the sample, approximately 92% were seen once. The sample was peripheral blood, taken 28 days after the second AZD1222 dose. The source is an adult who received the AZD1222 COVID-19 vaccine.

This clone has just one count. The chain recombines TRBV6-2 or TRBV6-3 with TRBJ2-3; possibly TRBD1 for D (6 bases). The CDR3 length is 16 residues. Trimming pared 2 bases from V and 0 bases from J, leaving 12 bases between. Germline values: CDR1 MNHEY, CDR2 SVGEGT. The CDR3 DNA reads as TGTGCCAGCAGTTACCGGGGACACCATAGCACAGATACGCAGTATTTT. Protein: CASSYRGHHSTDTQYF.

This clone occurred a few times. Here the CDR3 reads CASSPSGRGYNEQFF. As DNA, the CDR3 is TGTGCCAGCTCACCCTCGGGAAGGGGCTACAATGAGCAGTTCTTC. This chain links TRBV18 with TRBJ2-1; D is perhaps TRBD1 or TRBD2 (5 bases each). V lost 3 bases to trimming and J lost 3 bases, with 12 bases between them. Germline values: CDR1 KGHSH, CDR2 LQKENI. This CDR3 has 15 residues.

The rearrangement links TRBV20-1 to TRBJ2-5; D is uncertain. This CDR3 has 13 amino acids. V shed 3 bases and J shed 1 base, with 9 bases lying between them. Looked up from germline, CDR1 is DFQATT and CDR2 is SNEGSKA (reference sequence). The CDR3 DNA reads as TGCAGTGCTAGTTGGCGGTCCCAAGAGACCCAGTACTTC. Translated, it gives CSASWRSQETQYF.

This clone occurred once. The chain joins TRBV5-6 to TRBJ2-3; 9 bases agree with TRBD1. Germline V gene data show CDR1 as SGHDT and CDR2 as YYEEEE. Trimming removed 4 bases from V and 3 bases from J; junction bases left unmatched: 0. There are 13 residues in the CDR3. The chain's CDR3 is CASSGTGTDTQYF. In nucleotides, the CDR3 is TGTGCCAGCAGCGGGACAGGGACAGATACGCAGTATTTT.

The CDR3 protein is CASSQSGSSNQPQHF. The CDR3 bases are TGTGCCAGCAGCCAATCGGGGAGTAGCAATCAGCCCCAGCATTTT. The chain combines TRBV16 with TRBJ1-5; D ambiguous. The CDR3 runs to 15 residues. In germline, CDR1 is KGHSY, CDR2 FQNENV. Trimming removed 0 bases from V and 0 bases from J, with 6 bases in between.

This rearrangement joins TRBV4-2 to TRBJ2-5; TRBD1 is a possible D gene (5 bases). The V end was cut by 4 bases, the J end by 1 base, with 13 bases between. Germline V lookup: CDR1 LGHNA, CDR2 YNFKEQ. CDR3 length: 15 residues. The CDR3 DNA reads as TGTGCCAGCAGCCCTGGGATAGGGGCCCAAGAGACCCAGTACTTC. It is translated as CASSPGIGAQETQYF.

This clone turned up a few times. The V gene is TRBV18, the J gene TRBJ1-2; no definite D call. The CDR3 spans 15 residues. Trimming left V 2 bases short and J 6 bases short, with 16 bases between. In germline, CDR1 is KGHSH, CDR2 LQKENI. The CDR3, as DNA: TGTGCCAGCTCACCAGGGAGGTCAGGTCCAGATGGCTACACCTTC. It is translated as CASSPGRSGPDGYTF.

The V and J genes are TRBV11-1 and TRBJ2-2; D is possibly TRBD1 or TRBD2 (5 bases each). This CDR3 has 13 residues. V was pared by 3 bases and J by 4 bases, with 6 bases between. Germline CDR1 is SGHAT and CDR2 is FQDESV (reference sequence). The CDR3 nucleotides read TGTGCCAGCAGCTTTGGGGGCACCGGGGAGCTGTTTTTT. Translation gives CASSFGGTGELFF. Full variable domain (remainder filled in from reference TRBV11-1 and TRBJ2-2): EAEVAQSPRYKITEKSQAVAFWCDPISGHATLYWYRQILGQGPELLVQFQDESVVDDSQLPKDRFSAERLKGVDSTLKIQPAELGDSAMYLCASSFGGTGELFFGEGSRLTVL.

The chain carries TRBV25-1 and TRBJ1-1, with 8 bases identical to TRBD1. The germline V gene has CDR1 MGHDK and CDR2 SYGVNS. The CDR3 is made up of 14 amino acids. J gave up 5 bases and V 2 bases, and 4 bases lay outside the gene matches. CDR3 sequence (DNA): TGTGCCAGCAGTGAAACACAGGGGGTAACTGAAGCTTTCTTT. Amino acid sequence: CASSETQGVTEAFF.

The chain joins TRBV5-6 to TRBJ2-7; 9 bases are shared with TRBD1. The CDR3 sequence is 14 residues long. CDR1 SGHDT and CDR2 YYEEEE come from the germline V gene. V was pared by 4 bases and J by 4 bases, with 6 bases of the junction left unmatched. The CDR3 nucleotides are TGTGCCAGCAGCACCGGGACAGGGTCTTACGAGCAGTACTTC. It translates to CASSTGTGSYEQYF.

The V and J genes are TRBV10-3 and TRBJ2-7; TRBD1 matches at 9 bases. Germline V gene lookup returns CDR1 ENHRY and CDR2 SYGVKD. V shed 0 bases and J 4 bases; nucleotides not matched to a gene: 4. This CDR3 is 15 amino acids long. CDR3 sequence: CAISESGQGKYEQYF. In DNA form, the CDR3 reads TGTGCCATCAGTGAGTCTGGACAGGGGAAGTACGAGCAGTACTTC.

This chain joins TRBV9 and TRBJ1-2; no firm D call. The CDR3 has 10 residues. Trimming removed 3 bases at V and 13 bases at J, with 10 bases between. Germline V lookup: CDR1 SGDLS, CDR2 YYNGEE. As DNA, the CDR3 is TGTGCCAGCAGCGGACCCAATCTCACCTTC. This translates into CASSGPNLTF.

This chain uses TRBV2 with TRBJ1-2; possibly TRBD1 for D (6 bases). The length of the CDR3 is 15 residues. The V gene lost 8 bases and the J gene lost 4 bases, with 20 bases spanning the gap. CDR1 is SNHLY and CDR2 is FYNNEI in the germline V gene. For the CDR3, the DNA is TGTGCCAGCCTAGGGGGGGCTATTGCCCTCTATGGCTACACCTTC. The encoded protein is CASLGGAIALYGYTF.

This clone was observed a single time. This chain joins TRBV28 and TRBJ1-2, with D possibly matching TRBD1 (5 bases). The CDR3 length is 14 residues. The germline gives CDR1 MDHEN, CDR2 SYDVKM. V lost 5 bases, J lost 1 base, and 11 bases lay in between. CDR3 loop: CASSPLGGNYGYTF. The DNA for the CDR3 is TGTGCCAGCAGTCCCTTGGGGGGTAACTATGGCTACACCTTC.

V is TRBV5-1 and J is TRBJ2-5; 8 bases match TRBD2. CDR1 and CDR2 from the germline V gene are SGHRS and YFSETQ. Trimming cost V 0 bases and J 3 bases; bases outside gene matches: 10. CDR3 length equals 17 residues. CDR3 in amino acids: CASSLAVRGSGEETQYF. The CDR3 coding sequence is TGCGCCAGCAGCTTGGCCGTGCGGGGTAGCGGGGAAGAGACCCAGTACTTC.

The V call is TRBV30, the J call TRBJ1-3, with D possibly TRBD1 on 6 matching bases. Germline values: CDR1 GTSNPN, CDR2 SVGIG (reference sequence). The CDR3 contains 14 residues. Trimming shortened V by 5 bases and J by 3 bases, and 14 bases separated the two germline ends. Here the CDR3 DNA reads TGTGCCTGGGGTCGGACAGTGGTTGGAAACACCATATATTTT. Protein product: CAWGRTVVGNTIYF.

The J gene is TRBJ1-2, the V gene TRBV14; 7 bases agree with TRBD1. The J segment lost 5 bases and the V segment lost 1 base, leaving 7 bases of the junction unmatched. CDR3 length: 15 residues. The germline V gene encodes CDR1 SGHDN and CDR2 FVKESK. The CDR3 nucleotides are TGTGCCAGCAGCCAAGGAACCGGGACAGTTTATGGCTACACCTTC. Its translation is CASSQGTGTVYGYTF.

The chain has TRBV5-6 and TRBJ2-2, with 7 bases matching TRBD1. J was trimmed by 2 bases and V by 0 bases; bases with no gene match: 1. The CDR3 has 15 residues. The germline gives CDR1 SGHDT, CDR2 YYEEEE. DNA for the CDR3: TGTGCCAGCAGCTTGGGGACAGGAAACACCGGGGAGCTGTTTTTT. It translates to CASSLGTGNTGELFF.

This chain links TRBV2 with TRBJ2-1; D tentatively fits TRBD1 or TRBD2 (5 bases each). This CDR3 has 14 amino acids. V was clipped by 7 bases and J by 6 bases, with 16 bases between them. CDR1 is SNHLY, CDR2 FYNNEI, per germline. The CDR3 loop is CASKLLRDPNEQFF. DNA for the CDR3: TGTGCCAGCAAACTTTTAAGGGACCCCAATGAGCAGTTCTTC.

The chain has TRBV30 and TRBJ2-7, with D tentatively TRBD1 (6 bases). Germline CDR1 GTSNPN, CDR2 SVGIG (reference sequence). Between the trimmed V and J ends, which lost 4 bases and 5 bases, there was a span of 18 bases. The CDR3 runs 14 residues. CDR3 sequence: CAWTGTPTPHEQYF. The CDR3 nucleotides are TGTGCCTGGACTGGGACACCCACTCCCCACGAGCAGTACTTC.

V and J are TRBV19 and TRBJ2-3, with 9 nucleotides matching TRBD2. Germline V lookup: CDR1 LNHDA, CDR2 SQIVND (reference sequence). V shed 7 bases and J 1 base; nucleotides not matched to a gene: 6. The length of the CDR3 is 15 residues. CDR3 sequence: CASKGGRAGTDTQYF. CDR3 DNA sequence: TGTGCCAGTAAAGGCGGGAGGGCTGGCACAGATACGCAGTATTTT.

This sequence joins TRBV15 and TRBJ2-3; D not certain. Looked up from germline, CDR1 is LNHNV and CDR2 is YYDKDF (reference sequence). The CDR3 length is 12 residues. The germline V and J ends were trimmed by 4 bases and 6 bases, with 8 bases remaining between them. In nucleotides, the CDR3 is TGTGCCACCAGCATGTTAGGGGATACGCAGTATTTT. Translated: CATSMLGDTQYF.

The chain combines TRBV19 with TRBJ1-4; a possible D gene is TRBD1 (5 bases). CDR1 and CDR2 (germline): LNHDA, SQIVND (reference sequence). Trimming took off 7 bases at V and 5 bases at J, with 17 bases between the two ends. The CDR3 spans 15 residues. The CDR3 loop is CASTRGNAGNEKLFF. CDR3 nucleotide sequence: TGTGCCAGTACCAGAGGGAATGCAGGGAATGAAAAACTGTTTTTT. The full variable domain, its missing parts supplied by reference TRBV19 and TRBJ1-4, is DGGITQSPKYLFRKEGQNVTLSCEQNLNHDAMYWYRQDPGQGLRLIYYSQIVNDFQKGDIAEGYSVSREKKESFPLTVTSAQKNPTAFYLCASTRGNAGNEKLFFGSGTQLSVL.

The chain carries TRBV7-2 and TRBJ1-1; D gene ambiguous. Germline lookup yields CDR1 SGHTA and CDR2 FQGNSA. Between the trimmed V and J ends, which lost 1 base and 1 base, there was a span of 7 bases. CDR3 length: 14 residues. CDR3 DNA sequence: TGTGCCAGCAGCTTAGAGTCCAGGAACACTGAAGCTTTCTTT. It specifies CASSLESRNTEAFF.

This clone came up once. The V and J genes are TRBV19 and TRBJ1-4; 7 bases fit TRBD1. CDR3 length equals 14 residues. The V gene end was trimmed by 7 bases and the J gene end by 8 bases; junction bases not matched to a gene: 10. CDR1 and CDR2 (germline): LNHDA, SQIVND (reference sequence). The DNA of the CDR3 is TGTGCCAGTAAGGGGGCCCGGGAGCGGGAAAAACTGTTTTTT. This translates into CASKGAREREKLFF.